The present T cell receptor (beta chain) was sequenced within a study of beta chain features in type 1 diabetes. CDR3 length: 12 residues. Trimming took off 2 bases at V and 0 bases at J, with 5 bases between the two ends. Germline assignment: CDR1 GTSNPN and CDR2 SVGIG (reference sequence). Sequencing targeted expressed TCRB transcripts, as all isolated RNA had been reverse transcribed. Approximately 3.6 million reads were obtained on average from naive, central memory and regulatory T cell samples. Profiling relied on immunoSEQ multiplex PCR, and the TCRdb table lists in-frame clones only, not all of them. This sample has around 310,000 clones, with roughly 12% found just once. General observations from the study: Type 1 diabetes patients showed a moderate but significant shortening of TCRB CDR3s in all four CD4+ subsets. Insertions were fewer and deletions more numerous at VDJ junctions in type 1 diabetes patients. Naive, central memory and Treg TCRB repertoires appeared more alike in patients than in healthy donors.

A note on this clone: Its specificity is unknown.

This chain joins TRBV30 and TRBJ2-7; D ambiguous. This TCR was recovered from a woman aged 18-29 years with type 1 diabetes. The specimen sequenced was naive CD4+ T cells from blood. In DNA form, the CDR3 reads TGTGCCTGGAGTATTAGCTCCTACGAGCAGTACGTC. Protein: CAWSISSYEQYV.